This is a list of T cell receptor beta chains from one sample in a study of T cells in localized non-small cell lung cancer. TCRdb's copy holds only in-frame clones and misses some; the assay was immunoSEQ multiplex PCR. The sample has tens of thousands of clones; more than 70% are singletons. Source: peripheral blood, taken before any cancer treatment. Every receptor here comes from a female donor over 55 with stage I lung adenocarcinoma. CDR3s include the opening cysteine and the closing phenylalanine or tryptophan. Fields, in order: D gene, V gene, clone size, J gene, CDR3 length, CDR3 protein, CDR3 DNA. D genes are given only for firm matches. Size is stated for part of the rows, as once, few or many counts, or as a class when the clone is expanded.

>-|TRBV7-9|-|TRBJ2-7|15
CAITAWGLTEYEQYF
TGTGCCATCACGGCATGGGGTCTGACCGAATACGAGCAGTACTTC
>-|TRBV11-2|-|TRBJ2-7|14
CASSQNPGSYEQYF
TGTGCCAGCAGCCAAAACCCGGGGTCCTACGAGCAGTACTTC
>TRBD2|TRBV30|-|TRBJ2-3|16
CAWSVWDSGSTDTQYF
TGTGCCTGGAGTGTATGGGATAGCGGGAGCACAGATACGCAGTATTTT
>-|TRBV7-9|-|TRBJ1-4|16
CASSPGTHATNEKLFF
TGTGCCAGCAGCCCTGGGACCCACGCAACTAATGAAAAACTGTTTTTT
>-|TRBV5-4|-|TRBJ2-1|13
CASSLLPPNEQFF
TGTGCCAGCAGCTTGTTGCCCCCGAATGAGCAGTTCTTC
>-|TRBV7-8|once|TRBJ1-2|14
CASSLQTFNYGYTF
TGTGCCAGCAGCTTGCAGACATTTAACTATGGCTACACCTTC
>-|TRBV4-2|once|TRBJ1-2|15
CASSHPGPANYGYTF
TGTGCCAGCAGCCATCCGGGGCCAGCTAACTATGGCTACACCTTC
>-|TRBV28|-|TRBJ1-2|12
CASNRGDYGYTF
TGTGCCAGCAATCGGGGAGACTATGGCTACACCTTC
>-|TRBV19|-|TRBJ2-5|13
CASSISVLETQYF
TGTGCCAGTAGTATTAGCGTTTTAGAGACCCAGTACTTC
>TRBD1|TRBV6-1|-|TRBJ1-6|15
CASGRGGFDNSPLHF
TGTGCCAGCGGGAGAGGGGGCTTCGATAATTCACCCCTCCACTTT
>TRBD2|TRBV4-2|-|TRBJ2-7|16
CASSQVGTSGVYEQYF
TGTGCCAGCAGCCAAGTAGGGACTAGCGGGGTCTACGAGCAGTACTTC
>-|TRBV18|-|TRBJ2-2|12
CASSRGSGELFF
TGTGCCAGCTCACGAGGGTCCGGGGAGCTGTTTTTT
>-|TRBV2|once|TRBJ1-1|15
CASKEFLRPGGEAFF
TGTGCCAGCAAGGAGTTTCTCAGACCCGGGGGTGAAGCTTTCTTT
>TRBD1|TRBV6-5|-|TRBJ2-5|13
CASSPGGRETQYF
TGTGCCAGCAGTCCAGGGGGCCGAGAGACCCAGTACTTC
>-|TRBV7-2|few|TRBJ2-2|16
CASSPRGQLNTGELFF
TGTGCCAGCAGCCCCCGTGGGCAGCTTAACACCGGGGAGCTGTTTTTT
>TRBD1|TRBV28|-|TRBJ1-4|14
CASSLTGPNEKLFF
TGTGCCAGCAGCTTGACAGGGCCTAATGAAAAACTGTTTTTT
>TRBD1|TRBV10-3|-|TRBJ2-7|16
CAISESGTGSLNEQYF
TGTGCCATCAGTGAGTCCGGGACAGGGAGTCTGAACGAGCAGTACTTC
>-|TRBV7-2|-|TRBJ1-5|15
CASSLQGTGNQPQHF
TGTGCCAGCAGCTTACAGGGTACCGGAAATCAGCCCCAGCATTTT
>-|TRBV14|-|TRBJ2-7|13
CASSQFLGDPPYF
TGTGCCAGCAGCCAATTTTTGGGGGACCCGCCCTACTTC
>-|TRBV9|-|TRBJ2-7|15
CASSVGRTVTYEQYF
TGTGCCAGCAGCGTAGGTAGGACTGTAACCTACGAGCAGTACTTC
>-|TRBV11-2|-|TRBJ2-7|14
CASSHMRRAGEQYF
TGTGCCAGCAGCCATATGAGGAGGGCGGGGGAGCAGTACTTC
>-|TRBV4-2|-|TRBJ1-6|13
CASSQERSSPLHF
TGTGCCAGCAGCCAAGAAAGGAGTTCACCCCTCCACTTT
>-|TRBV19|-|TRBJ1-3|15
CASTGGDYSGNTIYF
TGTGCCAGTACAGGAGGAGACTACTCTGGAAACACCATATATTTT
>-|TRBV19|-|TRBJ1-1|14
CASSIVGGRMEAFF
TGTGCCAGTAGTATAGTGGGGGGACGTATGGAAGCTTTCTTT
>TRBD2|TRBV6-6|once|TRBJ2-5|16
CASSYATSGSAETQYF
TGTGCCAGCAGTTACGCGACTAGCGGGAGCGCTGAGACCCAGTACTTC
>-|TRBV7-3|-|TRBJ2-1|16
CASSPLGVGGYNEQFF
TGTGCCAGCAGCCCCCTGGGAGTAGGAGGGTACAATGAGCAGTTCTTC
>TRBD1|TRBV5-1|-|TRBJ1-2|15
CASSKGTAPTYGYTF
TGCGCCAGCAGCAAGGGGACAGCGCCCACCTATGGCTACACCTTC
>-|TRBV15|-|TRBJ1-1|13
CATSRKTDTEAFF
TGTGCCACCAGCAGAAAAACAGACACTGAAGCTTTCTTT
>-|TRBV6-1|-|TRBJ2-4|16
CASSETPGEPKNIQYF
TGTGCCAGCAGTGAAACCCCAGGGGAACCCAAAAACATTCAGTACTTC
>TRBD2|TRBV6-5|-|TRBJ2-3|15
CASSPRGGGTDTQYF
TGTGCCAGCAGTCCACGGGGGGGTGGCACAGATACGCAGTATTTT
>TRBD1|TRBV14|once|TRBJ2-2|15
CASSPTGGGTGELFF
TGTGCCAGCAGCCCCACAGGGGGCGGGACCGGGGAGCTGTTTTTT
>-|TRBV5-5|-|TRBJ2-5|14
CASSLYPGEETQYF
TGTGCCAGCAGCCTCTACCCAGGGGAAGAGACCCAGTACTTC
>-|TRBV9|-|TRBJ2-2|15
CASSEGVTGTGELFF
TGTGCCAGCAGCGAGGGGGTTACGGGCACCGGGGAGCTGTTTTTT
>TRBD2|TRBV9|-|TRBJ2-5|18
CASSPRGASGGFSQTQYF
TGTGCCAGCAGCCCTAGGGGGGCTAGCGGGGGGTTTTCGCAGACCCAGTACTTC
>TRBD1|TRBV6-5|-|TRBJ2-7|15
CASSYIGQGAYEQYF
TGTGCCAGCAGTTACATAGGACAGGGAGCCTACGAGCAGTACTTC
>-|TRBV19|once|TRBJ2-5|14
CASSITAARETQYF
TGTGCCAGTAGCATAACAGCTGCTCGGGAGACCCAGTACTTC
>-|TRBV6-5|-|TRBJ2-7|11
CATLRTYEQYF
TGTGCCACCCTCAGAACCTACGAGCAGTACTTC
>-|TRBV7-2|-|TRBJ2-7|18
CASSLHPTKRGSGGEQYF
TGTGCCAGCAGCTTACACCCCACAAAGCGTGGGTCAGGAGGCGAGCAGTACTTC
>-|TRBV4-3|few|TRBJ1-1|13
CASSQGTGHEAFF
TGCGCCAGCAGCCAAGGGACCGGACATGAAGCTTTCTTT
>-|TRBV5-1|-|TRBJ2-7|13
CASAVSSSYEQYF
TGCGCCAGCGCCGTCTCAAGCTCCTACGAGCAGTACTTC
>-|TRBV5-6|-|TRBJ2-3|15
CASSPPAGYTDTQYF
TGTGCCAGCAGCCCCCCGGCGGGTTACACAGATACGCAGTATTTT
>-|TRBV28|medium-sized|TRBJ1-5|14
CASSYGGSNQPQHF
TGTGCCAGCAGTTACGGGGGAAGCAATCAGCCCCAGCATTTT
>TRBD1|TRBV28|-|TRBJ2-1|14
CASRSPGTVGEQFF
TGTGCCAGCAGGTCGCCTGGGACAGTAGGTGAGCAGTTCTTC
>-|TRBV9|few|TRBJ2-2|16
CASSVERGFDTGELFF
TGTGCCAGCAGCGTAGAGCGAGGATTCGACACCGGGGAGCTGTTTTTT
>-|TRBV14|-|TRBJ1-3|15
CASSKTGGSGNTIYF
TGTGCCAGCAGCAAGACCGGGGGTTCTGGAAACACCATATATTTT